This T cell receptor (beta chain) was observed in a study of shared clonotypes between healthy human individuals (dated by TCRdb to the early 2020s). The study in broad terms: Two women and a few men aged 18 to 49 years were included in the cohort. To estimate repertoire size and how much clonotypes are shared between individuals, the study performed deep sequencing of blood TCR repertoires from roughly five healthy adults. Each donor's leukapheresis produced roughly between roughly 0.85 and 10 billion PBMCs. Per donor, three plates each were used for CD4 naive and CD4 memory, two for CD8 naive, and one for CD8 memory. To increase sequencing depth and limit assay-specific biases, different laboratories used diverse techniques to prepare libraries and sequence TCR repertoires.

Using the deep immunoSEQ assay, TCR CDR3 regions were amplified from genomic DNA by multiplex PCR. Extracted genomic DNA from each cell subset was distributed evenly across all wells of several immunoSEQ 96-well plates, and each plate was treated as a replicate. For sorted subsets, approximately 210 ng of genomic DNA, equivalent to around 31,000 T cell genomes, went into each replicate PCR. Purified libraries were measured with a Qubit 3.0 fluorometer, size-checked on a Bioanalyzer 2100, and measured again with the KAPA Library Quantification kit. Each immunoSEQ 96-well plate was sequenced on its own single-read 150-cycle Illumina NextSeq 550 flow cell. Per the authors' processing: The immunoSEQ output contained only junctional sequences without quality scores, so filtering could not match that applied to full-length reads. To assign V/J genes and CDR3, sequences were annotated using PyIR, a Python wrapper for IgBLAST v1.9, with IMGT germline references. Reads were removed for weak V/J assignments (E-value above 1e-6), missing CDR3, stop codons, out-of-frame junctions, or ambiguous translated residues. V3J clonotypes were defined as sequences sharing the same inferred V gene, J gene, and CDR3 amino acid sequence. Percentage overlap between repertoires was computed as shared unique clonotypes divided by the size of the smaller repertoire. Repertoire richness was assessed with RTK rarefaction, the Chao1 estimator, and Recon v2.1 estimates of unobserved clonotypes. Generation probabilities were computed with OLGA for all TCRbeta clonotypes obtained by the gDNA method from a few donors. The immuneACCESS repertoire file appears here via TCRdb, limited to in-frame rearrangements. These files lack a portion of the clones; in checked studies, under half of the deficit traces to unresolved V genes, and the cause of the others is not known. V and J calls and clone size come straight from that table; D and trimming were deduced from the DNA. For this sample there are about 680,000 clones; around 73% appear just once. Of the sample, around 1.7% falls within the top ten clones.

What the work shows at the level of the full study, not this receptor alone: Larger estimated clonotype richness was generally found for naive subsets than for memory subsets. Based on pairwise subsampling, the degree of clonotype sharing among donors was expected to be affected by sequencing depth. Because the study included a small number of donors, the genetic and exposure-history diversity represented was limited. Even with the large sequencing depth, rarefaction of the sorted-subset datasets indicated that sequencing was incomplete. When a few donors were compared, the shared fraction of clonotypes was about 5.4% for naive CD4, 3.5% to 4% for naive CD8, 2% to 2.5% for memory CD4, and approximately 0.4% for memory CD8. Clonotypes shared by all four sorted-subset donors showed higher generation probabilities than non-shared clonotypes. Sampling was restricted to blood, and TCR repertoires in tissues likely differ from the TCR repertoires found in blood.

Healthy HIV-negative adults with no recently reported acute infections or vaccinations were included as donors. Only Caucasian adults living in Nashville, Tennessee, USA were represented among the donors. CD4+ T cells were enriched through magnetic negative selection, after which naive cells were positively selected on CD45RA and the remaining negative fraction served as the memory subset. After blood collection by leukapheresis, PBMCs were isolated using Ficoll-Histopaque density gradient centrifugation and then cryopreserved in the vapor phase of liquid nitrogen. Purity and quantity of every magnetically sorted T cell population were checked by analytical flow cytometry. Genomic DNA was isolated from every sorted fraction and measured by UV absorbance on a Nanodrop 2000c. With regard to this clone: Its antigen is not yet known. One base away there is no much larger clone; base qualities are not given.

Sequenced input: memory CD4+ T cells sorted from blood. The cell subset or site label corresponds to: CD45RA-negative fraction. This clonotype was obtained from a woman younger than 45 in good health.

CDR3 protein: CASSQGAGRSVREQYF. The bases read TGTGCCAGCAGCCAAGGGGCCGGGAGAAGCGTGCGCGAGCAGTACTTC. The V gene is TRBV4-2 and the J gene is TRBJ2-7; TRBD2 is perhaps the D gene, given 6 matching bases. The CDR3 sequence holds 16 residues, the cysteine and phenylalanine included. Solely the CDR3 DNA is kept, with 48 bases framed from the first base. Trimming removed 1 base from V and 6 bases from J, leaving 19 bases between the germline ends. CDR1 and CDR2, looked up from the germline V gene, are LGHNA and YNFKEQ.